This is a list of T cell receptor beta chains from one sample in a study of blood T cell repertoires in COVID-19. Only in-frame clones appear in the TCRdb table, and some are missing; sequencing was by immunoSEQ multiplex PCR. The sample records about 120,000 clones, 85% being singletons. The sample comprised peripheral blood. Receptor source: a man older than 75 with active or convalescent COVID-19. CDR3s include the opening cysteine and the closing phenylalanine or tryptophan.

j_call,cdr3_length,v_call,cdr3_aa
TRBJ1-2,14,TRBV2,CASGPQRGLNGYTF
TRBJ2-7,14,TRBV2,CASSSGSASYEQYF
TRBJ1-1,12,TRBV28,CASSVSNTEAFF
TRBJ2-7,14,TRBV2,CASTRQGPSYEQYF
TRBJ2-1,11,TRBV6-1,CASSEGDPQFF
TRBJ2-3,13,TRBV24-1,CATRHYSTDTQYF
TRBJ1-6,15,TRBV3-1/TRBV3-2,CASSQAGYNNSPLHF
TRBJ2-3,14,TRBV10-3,CASGRQAGRDTQYF
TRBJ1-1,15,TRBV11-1,CASSLEGQRNTEAFF
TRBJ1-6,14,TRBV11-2,CASSPREAGSPLHF
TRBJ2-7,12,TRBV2,CASSEATGTGDF
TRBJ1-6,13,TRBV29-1,CSASTGGNSPLHF
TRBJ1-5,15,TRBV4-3,CASSLDTVSNQPQHF
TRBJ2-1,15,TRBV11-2,CASSPRAGGPNEQFF
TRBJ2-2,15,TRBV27,CASTERGGLAGELFF
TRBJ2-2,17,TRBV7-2,CASSLFSGGANTGELFF
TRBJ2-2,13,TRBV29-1,CSGRTGTTGELFF
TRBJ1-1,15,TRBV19,CASSQIRGGGTEAFF
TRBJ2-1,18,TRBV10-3,CAISESRGQGAVFNEQFF
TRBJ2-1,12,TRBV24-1,CATSQGFDEQFF
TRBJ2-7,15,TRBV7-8,CASSWRTSGDYEQYF
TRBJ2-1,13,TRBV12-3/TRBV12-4,CASRDRGNNEQFF
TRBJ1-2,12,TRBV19,CASSIRADGYTF
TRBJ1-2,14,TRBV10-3,CAISEVGSSYGYTF
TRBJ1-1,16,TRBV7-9,CASTFDYPSEDTEAFF
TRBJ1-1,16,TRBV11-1,CASSLAGTGKNTEAFF
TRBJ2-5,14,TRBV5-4,CASSSTGVAETQYF
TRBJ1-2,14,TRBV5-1,CASSWGQETYGYTF
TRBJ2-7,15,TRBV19,CATQETSGGHYEQYF
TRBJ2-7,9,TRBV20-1,CSAGSEQYF
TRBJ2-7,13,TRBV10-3,CAISQGENYEQYF
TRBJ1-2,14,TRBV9,CASSVLADNYGYTF
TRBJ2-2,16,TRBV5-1,CASSVGGQGFTGELFF
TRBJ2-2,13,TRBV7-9,CASSLREHGELFF
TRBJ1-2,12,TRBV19,CASSDRNYGYTF
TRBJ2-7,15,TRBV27,CASSLSRQGGYEQYF
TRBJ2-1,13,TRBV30,CAWSFGGGSEQFF
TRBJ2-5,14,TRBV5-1,CASSLQTAGETQYF
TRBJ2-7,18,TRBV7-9,CASSVTLPGLAGVYEQYF
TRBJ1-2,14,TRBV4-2,CASSQERGAYGYTF
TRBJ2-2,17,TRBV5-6,CASSTLRQGGNTGELFF
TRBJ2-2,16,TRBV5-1,CASSLDGGSNTGELFF
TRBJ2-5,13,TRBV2,CASSAGGIGTQYF
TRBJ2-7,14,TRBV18,CASSPDTSSYEQYF
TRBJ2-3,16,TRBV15,CATSRRQGVGTDTQYF
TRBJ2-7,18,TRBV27,CASSFVGLAGGTRYEQYF
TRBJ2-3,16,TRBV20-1,CSASRGAWESTDTQYF
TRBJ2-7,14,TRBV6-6,CASSTRDRAYEQYF
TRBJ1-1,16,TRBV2,CASRGRTVFMNTEAFF
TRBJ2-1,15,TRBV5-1,CASSDSASSYNEQFF
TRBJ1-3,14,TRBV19,CASSIQGAGNTIYF
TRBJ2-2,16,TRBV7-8,CASSLNPGQGTGELFF
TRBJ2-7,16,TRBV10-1,CASSGYNRELSYEQYF